This T cell receptor beta chain was identified in a study of identical twins. Germline V gene data show CDR1 as MGHRA and CDR2 as YSYEKL. The CDR3 is made up of 16 amino acids. The V gene lost 1 base and the J gene lost 4 bases, with 15 bases spanning the gap. This clonotype was recorded at least ten times. TCRdb re-called the 5' RACE reads with MiXCR, one entry per CDR3 protein. The data contain about 330,000 distinct CDR3 sequences, approximately 13% of them seen just once; the ten biggest clones take up around 6.9%. This same sample was also part of a study on yellow fever vaccine responses in identical twins.

The chain uses TRBV4-1 and TRBJ2-3; tentatively, D is TRBD2 (6 bases). This receptor was taken from a woman between 18 and 30 years old in good health. Sample: CD8+ T cells sorted from blood. DNA of the CDR3: TGCGCCAGCAGCCAAGTTCTAAACGGGAGAGCAGATACGCAGTATTTT. This encodes CASSQVLNGRADTQYF.